One TCR beta chain is described in this entry. In this sample, this clonotype turned up many times. This receptor's antigen is unknown. One base away there is no much larger clone; base qualities are not given. Hyperthyroidism patients were newly diagnosed, with disease duration under 2 months, and aged 18 to 65 years. Exclusion was applied to patients with uncontrolled infections, other autoimmune diseases, pregnancy or lactation. Diagnoses were based on clinical symptoms, serum thyroxine and TRAb, thyroid ultrasound and orbital computed tomography. Blood from progressor patients was collected at the time of first diagnosis with hyperthyroidism, before any ophthalmopathy symptoms had appeared. PBMCs were separated from approximately 10 ml of fresh peripheral blood using Ficoll-Paque density gradient centrifugation. Patients classed as progressors first received a Graves' hyperthyroidism diagnosis and then went on to develop ophthalmopathy during follow-up. Total RNA was extracted with Trizol reagent, and quality was checked on an Agilent 2100 Bioanalyzer.

The record originates from a study of T cells in Graves' hyperthyroidism and ophthalmopathy (dated 2019 in TCRdb). For the wider study: Peripheral blood was sampled at the time of initial diagnosis, prior to any treatment. To identify distinguishing TCR V-J signatures, a discovery cohort of 100 patients was used, comprising 43 with Graves' ophthalmopathy and some 60 with stable Graves' hyperthyroidism. Whether ophthalmopathy could be predicted prospectively was tested in an independent validation cohort made up of approximately 19 hyperthyroidism patients plus 17 patients who later progressed to ophthalmopathy. For training and testing, the roughly 97 patients in the discovery cohort were randomly divided in a 7:3 ratio. In addition, the study compared T-cell repertoires in thyroid tissue and in blood from six Graves' hyperthyroidism patients. Following sampling, methimazole starting at 30 mg daily was given to hyperthyroidism patients, and high-dose intravenous methylprednisolone was given to ophthalmopathy patients. The paper describes TCR Vbeta CDR3 sequencing of 135 peripheral blood samples, made up of about 41 ophthalmopathy patients, some 80 hyperthyroidism patients and 17 progressor patients. Points the paper makes about the study in general: Most expanded thyroid clonotypes (frequency above 0.001) were also found in blood, which suggests that blood repertoires may mirror thyroid immune responses. Sample size was not statistically predetermined, and investigators were not blinded to group allocation. A model built on a 13 V-J signature distinguished ophthalmopathy from stable hyperthyroidism, reaching approximately 89% sensitivity and around 82% specificity in cross-validation and 80%/75% in testing. In validation, progression to ophthalmopathy was predicted by the model with 55% to 71% sensitivity and approximately 78% specificity, a median of approximately 6.5 months before onset.

The TCR beta CDR3 regions were amplified from RNA transcripts. For the first round of RT-PCR on the TCR CDR3, the HTBI primer set was used together with the Qiagen OneStep RT-PCR kit. The libraries were constructed in a second round of multiplex PCR and then size-selected and purified. The libraries were sequenced on an Illumina HiSeq2000 using paired-end 100 bp reads. On the authors' methods: SOAPnuke was used to process the raw data, throwing out any read that contained adapters or uncalled bases, had a mean Phred below 15, or lacked an exact constant-primer or identifier match. COPE v1.2.5 was used to merge the high-quality paired reads, and each unique nucleotide sequence was defined as a clonotype. MiTCR v1.1 was used to align clonotypes to the IMGT TRBV, TRBD and TRBJ reference segments. Only V-J combinations with frequency above 0.0001, covering about 99% of repertoires, were analysed. A TCS score was defined as the ratio between F50 (clonal expansion) and ExV (chaos), using BLOSUM62-based TCRdist between CDR3 peptides within each V-J. Welch's t-statistics and random forest reduced 514 V-J features to 10 to 15, which were used in a naive Bayes classifier (R e1071). The raw public reads went through TCRdb reprocessing: fastp at Q25, MiXCR clone calling, in-frame beta chains kept. One record per CDR3 amino acid sequence lists the most common genes and DNA. It is TCRdb's table, rather than the study itself, that gives the V and J calls and clone size. This sample lists over 250,000 distinct CDR3 sequences; about 25% were detected once. The ten largest clones represent approximately 30% of the sample.

The receptor was derived from a man aged 35 to 55 with Graves' hyperthyroidism that later progressed to Graves' ophthalmopathy. The sample comprised blood.

The CDR3 region reads CASSPPGEETSLNQPQHF. The DNA is TGTGCCAGCAGCCCCCCGGGGGAGGAAACCAGCCTAAATCAGCCCCAGCATTTT. This chain is built from TRBV13 and TRBJ1-5; TRBD1 is possibly the D segment (5 matching bases). The CDR3 numbers 18 residues from cysteine through phenylalanine. CDR3 DNA only is kept here, 54 bases in frame from base 1. A distance of 24 bases separates the germline ends of V and J, which lose 5 bases and 4 bases respectively. The germline V gene (reference sequence) supplies CDR1 PRHDT and CDR2 FYEKMQ.